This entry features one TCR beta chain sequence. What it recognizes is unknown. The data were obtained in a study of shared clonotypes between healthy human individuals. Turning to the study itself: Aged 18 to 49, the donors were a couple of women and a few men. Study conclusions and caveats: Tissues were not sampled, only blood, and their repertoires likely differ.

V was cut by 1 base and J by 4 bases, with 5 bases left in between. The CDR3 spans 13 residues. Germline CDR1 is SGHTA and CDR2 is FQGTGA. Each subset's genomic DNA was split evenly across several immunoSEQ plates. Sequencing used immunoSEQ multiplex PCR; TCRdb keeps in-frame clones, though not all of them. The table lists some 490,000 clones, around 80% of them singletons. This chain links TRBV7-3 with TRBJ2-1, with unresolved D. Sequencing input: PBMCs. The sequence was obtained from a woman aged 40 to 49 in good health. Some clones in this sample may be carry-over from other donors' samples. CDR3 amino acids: CASSLNTYNEQFF. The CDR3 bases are TGTGCCAGCAGCTTAAACACGTACAATGAGCAGTTCTTC.